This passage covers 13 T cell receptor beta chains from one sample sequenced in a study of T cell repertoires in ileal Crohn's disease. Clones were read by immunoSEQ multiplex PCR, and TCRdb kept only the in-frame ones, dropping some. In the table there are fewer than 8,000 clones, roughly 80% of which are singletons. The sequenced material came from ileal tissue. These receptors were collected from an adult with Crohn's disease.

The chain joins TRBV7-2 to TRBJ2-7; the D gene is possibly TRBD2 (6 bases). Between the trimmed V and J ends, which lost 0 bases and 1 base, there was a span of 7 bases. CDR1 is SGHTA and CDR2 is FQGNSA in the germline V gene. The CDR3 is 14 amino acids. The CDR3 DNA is TGTGCCAGCAGCTTAGCTAGCGGATCCTACGAGCAGTACTTC. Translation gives CASSLASGSYEQYF.

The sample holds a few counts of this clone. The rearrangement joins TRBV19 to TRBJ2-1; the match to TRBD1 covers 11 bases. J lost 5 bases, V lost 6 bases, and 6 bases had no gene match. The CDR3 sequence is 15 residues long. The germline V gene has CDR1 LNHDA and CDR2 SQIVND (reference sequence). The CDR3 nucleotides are TGTGCCAGTAGGGCCGGGACAGGGGGGAACAATGAGCAGTTCTTC. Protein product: CASRAGTGGNNEQFF.

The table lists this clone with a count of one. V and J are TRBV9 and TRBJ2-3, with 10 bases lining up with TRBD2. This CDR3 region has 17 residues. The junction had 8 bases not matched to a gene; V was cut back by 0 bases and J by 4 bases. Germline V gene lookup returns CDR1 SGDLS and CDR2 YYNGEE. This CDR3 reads CASSVVPSGRGADTQYF. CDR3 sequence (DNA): TGTGCCAGCAGCGTAGTGCCTAGCGGGAGAGGGGCAGATACGCAGTATTTT.

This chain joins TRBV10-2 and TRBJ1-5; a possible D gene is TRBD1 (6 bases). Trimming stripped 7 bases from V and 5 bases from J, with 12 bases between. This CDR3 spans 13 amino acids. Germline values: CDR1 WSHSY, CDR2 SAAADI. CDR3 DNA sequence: TGCGCCAGCACAGGGGCCCAATATCAGCCCCAGCATTTT. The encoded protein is CASTGAQYQPQHF.

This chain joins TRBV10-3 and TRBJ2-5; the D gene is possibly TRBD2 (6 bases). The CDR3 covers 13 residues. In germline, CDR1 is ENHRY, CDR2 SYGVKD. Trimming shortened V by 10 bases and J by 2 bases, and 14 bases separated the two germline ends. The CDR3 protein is CATAGHNQETQYF. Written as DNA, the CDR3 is TGTGCCACCGCGGGGCACAATCAAGAGACCCAGTACTTC.

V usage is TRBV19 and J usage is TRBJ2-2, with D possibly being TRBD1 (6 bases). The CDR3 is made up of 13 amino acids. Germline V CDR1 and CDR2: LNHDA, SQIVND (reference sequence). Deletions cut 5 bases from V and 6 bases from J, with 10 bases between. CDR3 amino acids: CASSGTGSGELFF. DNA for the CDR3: TGTGCCAGTAGTGGCACAGGGTCCGGGGAGCTGTTTTTT.

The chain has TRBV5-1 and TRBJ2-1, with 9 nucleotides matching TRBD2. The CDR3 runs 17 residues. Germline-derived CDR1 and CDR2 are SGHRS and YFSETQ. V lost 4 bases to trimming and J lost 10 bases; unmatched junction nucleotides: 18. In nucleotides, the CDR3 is TGCGCCAGCAGCCCCCGGATTAGCGGGAGCCAAGCCCCAGAGCAGTTCTTC. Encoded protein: CASSPRISGSQAPEQFF. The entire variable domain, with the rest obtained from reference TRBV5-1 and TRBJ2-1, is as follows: KAGVTQTPRYLIKTRGQQVTLSCSPISGHRSVSWYQQTPGQGLQFLFEYFSETQRNKGNFPGRFSGRQFSNSRSEMNVSTLELGDSALYLCASSPRISGSQAPEQFFGPGTRLTVL.

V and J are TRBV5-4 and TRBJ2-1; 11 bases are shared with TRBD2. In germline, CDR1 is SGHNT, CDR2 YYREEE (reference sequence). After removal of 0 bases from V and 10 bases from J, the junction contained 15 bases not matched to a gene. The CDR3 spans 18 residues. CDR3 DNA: TGTGCCAGCAGCTTGGCGCGCCAGGGACTAGCGGTTTTAGGCGAGCAGTTCTTC. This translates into CASSLARQGLAVLGEQFF.

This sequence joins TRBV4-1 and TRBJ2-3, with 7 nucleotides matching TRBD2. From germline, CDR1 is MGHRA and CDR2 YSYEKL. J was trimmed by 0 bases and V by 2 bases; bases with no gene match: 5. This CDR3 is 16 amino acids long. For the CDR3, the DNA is TGCGCCAGCAGCCAAACACTAGCGACTAGCACAGATACGCAGTATTTT. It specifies CASSQTLATSTDTQYF.

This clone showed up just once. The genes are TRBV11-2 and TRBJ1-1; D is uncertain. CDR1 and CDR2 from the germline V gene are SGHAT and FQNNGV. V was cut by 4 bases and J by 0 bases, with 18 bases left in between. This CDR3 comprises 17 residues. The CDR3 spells CASSSRQVSYMNTEAFF. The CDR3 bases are TGTGCCAGCAGCTCCCGGCAGGTCAGTTACATGAACACTGAAGCTTTCTTT.

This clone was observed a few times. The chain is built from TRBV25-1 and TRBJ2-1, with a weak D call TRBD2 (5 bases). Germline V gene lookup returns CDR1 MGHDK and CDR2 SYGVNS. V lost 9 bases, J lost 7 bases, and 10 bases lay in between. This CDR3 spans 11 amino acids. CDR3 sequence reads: CARPGGNEQFF. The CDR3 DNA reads TGTGCCAGGCCGGGCGGGAATGAGCAGTTCTTC.

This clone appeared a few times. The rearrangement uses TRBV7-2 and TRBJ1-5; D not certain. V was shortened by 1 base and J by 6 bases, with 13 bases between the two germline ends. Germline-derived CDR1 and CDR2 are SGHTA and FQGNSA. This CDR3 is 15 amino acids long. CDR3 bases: TGTGCCAGCAGCTTAGTCAGCGTCGAGAGTCAGCCCCAGCATTTT. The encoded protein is CASSLVSVESQPQHF.

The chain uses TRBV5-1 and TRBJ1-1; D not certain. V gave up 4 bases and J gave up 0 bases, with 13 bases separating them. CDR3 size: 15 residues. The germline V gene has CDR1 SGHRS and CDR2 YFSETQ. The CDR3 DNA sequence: TGCGCCAGCAGCCCATTAGCCGGTATGAACACTGAAGCTTTCTTT. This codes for CASSPLAGMNTEAFF.